These T cell receptor beta chains were read from a single sample in a study of cytotoxic CD8 clonotypes in ibrutinib-treated CLL. Assay used: immunoSEQ multiplex PCR; TCRdb lists only in-frame clones, some missing. The sample records roughly 180,000 clones, approximately 68% being singletons. The source was PBMCs, collected after 24 months of ibrutinib treatment. The receptor set was obtained from a human donor with chronic lymphocytic leukemia. Both conserved end residues are part of each CDR3. The D gene is left open where the match is weak. Size tells how often a clone was seen (once, few, many) or the class of an expanded clone, and some rows leave it out.

TGTGCCAGCAGCCAAGAGCTGGGGAGGCCCCAGCATTTT,CASSQELGRPQHF,few,13,NA,TRBV4-2,TRBJ1-5
TGTGCCAGCAGTGTTCAGGGTGGTACTGAAGCTTTCTTT,CASSVQGGTEAFF,NA,13,NA,TRBV2,TRBJ1-1
TGTGCCAGCTGGAAGTCCGGGACAGGGGATACCTATGGCTACACCTTC,CASWKSGTGDTYGYTF,NA,16,TRBD1,TRBV18,TRBJ1-2
TGTGCCAGCAGACGACAGAGCTCCTACGAGCAGTACTTC,CASRRQSSYEQYF,NA,13,NA,TRBV28,TRBJ2-7
TGTGCCAGTAGCAGCTCCTCAGCCTACGAGCAGTACTTC,CASSSSSAYEQYF,NA,13,NA,TRBV19,TRBJ2-7
TGTGCCAGCAGCTTAGTTAACACTGTGGGTGAGCAGTACTTC,CASSLVNTVGEQYF,NA,14,NA,TRBV7-2,TRBJ2-7
TGTGCCTGGAGTCCCGGGAGATCTTACGAGCAGTACTTC,CAWSPGRSYEQYF,NA,13,NA,TRBV30,TRBJ2-7
TGCGCCAGCAGCTTGGCTCGAGGGCCCACCCACACCTTC,CASSLARGPTHTF,few,13,NA,TRBV5-1,TRBJ1-2
TGCGCCAGCAGTTTCGACAGATTATACTCCTACGAGCAGTACTTC,CASSFDRLYSYEQYF,once,15,NA,TRBV10-2,TRBJ2-7
TGTGCCAGCAGACCAAGCACCGGGACGCTAGAGACCCAGTACTTC,CASRPSTGTLETQYF,NA,15,NA,TRBV28,TRBJ2-5
TGTGCCAGCAGCCAAGATGGCCACAGCTCTCAGCCCCAGCATTTT,CASSQDGHSSQPQHF,NA,15,NA,TRBV4-2,TRBJ1-5
TGCGCCATACTGACCAACACCGGGGAGCTGTTTTTT,CAILTNTGELFF,NA,12,NA,TRBV4-3,TRBJ2-2
TGTGCCAGCAGCTTAGGGGAGCGGCCGCCTGAGTTCTTC,CASSLGERPPEFF,NA,13,NA,TRBV7-6,TRBJ2-1
TGTGCCAGCAGCCGACAGGGCAAGCCCTACGAGCAGTACTTC,CASSRQGKPYEQYF,few,14,TRBD1,TRBV7-2,TRBJ2-7
TGTGCCAGCTCACCGTCGACAGGGGCTAACTATGGCTACACCTTC,CASSPSTGANYGYTF,few,15,TRBD1,TRBV18,TRBJ1-2
TGCGCCAGCAGCCGGGACTATTCTTTCTACGAGCAGTACTTC,CASSRDYSFYEQYF,NA,14,TRBD2,TRBV4-3,TRBJ2-7
TGTGCCAGTATAGATCCAGCTAGCGGTGGTGGCTACACCTTC,CASIDPASGGGYTF,few,14,NA,TRBV19,TRBJ1-2
TGTGCCAGCTCACCACCGGGTAGCAGAAGCACAGATACGCAGTATTTT,CASSPPGSRSTDTQYF,NA,16,NA,TRBV18,TRBJ2-3
TGTGCCAGCAGCGTAGCGGGCTATAGCACAGATACGCAGTATTTT,CASSVAGYSTDTQYF,NA,15,NA,TRBV9,TRBJ2-3
TGCGCCAGCAGCTTGGAACTAGCGGGAGGGCCCGGCGGGGAGCTGTTTTTT,CASSLELAGGPGGELFF,once,17,TRBD2,TRBV5-1,TRBJ2-2
TGTGCCAGCAGTTCCCTGATCGGCTACGAGCAGTACTTC,CASSSLIGYEQYF,NA,13,NA,TRBV27,TRBJ2-7
TGTGCCTGGAGTGTCGGGCAGAGGGGTCAGCCCCAGCATTTT,CAWSVGQRGQPQHF,NA,14,NA,TRBV30,TRBJ1-5
TGTGCCAGCAGCCCCTCTGAGGCCAGGGGGCTTTCCGAGCAGTACTTC,CASSPSEARGLSEQYF,NA,16,TRBD1,TRBV14,TRBJ2-7
TGTGCCTGGACCGGGACTAACGACATCGAGCAGTTCTTC,CAWTGTNDIEQFF,few,13,TRBD2,TRBV30,TRBJ2-1
TGTGCCAGCAGCCAGAGCGGGTCGTGGGTCTACGAGCAGTACTTC,CASSQSGSWVYEQYF,NA,15,NA,TRBV7-9,TRBJ2-7
TGTGCCAGCAGTTATTTAGACAGTCTGAACACTGAAGCTTTCTTT,CASSYLDSLNTEAFF,NA,15,NA,TRBV6-6,TRBJ1-1
TGTGCCAGTAGTATACGCCCCTGGCTAGCCGGTGGGGAAATTCAGTACTTC,CASSIRPWLAGGEIQYF,NA,17,NA,TRBV19,TRBJ2-4
TGTGCCAGCAGTTTAAGCCCCGGGACAGGGGCGAGAAACATTCAGTACTTC,CASSLSPGTGARNIQYF,NA,17,TRBD1,TRBV28,TRBJ2-4
TGTGCCAGCAGCGTATCTAGCGGGTCTCGCAATGAGCAGTTCTTC,CASSVSSGSRNEQFF,NA,15,TRBD2,TRBV9,TRBJ2-1
TGCGCCAGCAGCCGGGGACTAGCGGGAACAGATACGCAGTATTTT,CASSRGLAGTDTQYF,NA,15,TRBD2,TRBV4-3,TRBJ2-3
TGTGCCAGCAGCCCTGGGGGGCTAGCGGACCACAATGAGCAGTTCTTC,CASSPGGLADHNEQFF,NA,16,NA,TRBV11-3,TRBJ2-1
TGTGCCAGCAGCGTAGGGACGAGAGGTGGCTACACCTTC,CASSVGTRGGYTF,NA,13,NA,TRBV9,TRBJ1-2
TGCGCCAGCAGCTTGTCCAGGCCCGTCTACGAGCAGTACTTC,CASSLSRPVYEQYF,NA,14,NA,TRBV5-1,TRBJ2-7
TGTGCCAGCAGGAAAACACAGGGGACTTATGAAAAACTGTTTTTT,CASRKTQGTYEKLFF,NA,15,TRBD1,TRBV5-5,TRBJ1-4
TGTGCCAGCAGTTCCGGACAGGGTTTGAGGCCCCAGCATTTT,CASSSGQGLRPQHF,NA,14,TRBD1,TRBV27,TRBJ1-5
TGCAGCGTAACCCTAGGGGTTGGGCAGAGTGAAAAACTGTTTTTT,CSVTLGVGQSEKLFF,once,15,NA,TRBV29-1,TRBJ1-4
TGTGCCATCCAAGACAGGGGAAACGAGCAGTACTTC,CAIQDRGNEQYF,NA,12,TRBD1,TRBV2,TRBJ2-7
TGTGCCAGCAGCCCAGGGGACGCGAACACCGGGGAGCTGTTTTTT,CASSPGDANTGELFF,NA,15,NA,TRBV7-3,TRBJ2-2
TGTGCCAGTAGTTCGGGACAGGGGGCCCGGTATGGCTACACCTTC,CASSSGQGARYGYTF,NA,15,TRBD1,TRBV19,TRBJ1-2
TGTGCCAGCGAGACTCATTGGCGGGAGGGCTGGAATGAGCAGTTCTTC,CASETHWREGWNEQFF,NA,16,TRBD2,TRBV28,TRBJ2-1
TGTGCCAGCAGTAGGGACCGAGGCGGGGAGCTGTTTTTT,CASSRDRGGELFF,NA,13,NA,TRBV2,TRBJ2-2
TGTGCCAGCAGCTTTGGTCCGAGCAATGAGCAGTTCTTC,CASSFGPSNEQFF,NA,13,NA,TRBV7-3,TRBJ2-1
TGTGCCAGCTCACTAGGGACTAGCGGGAGTCGGAATGAGCAGTTCTTC,CASSLGTSGSRNEQFF,few,16,TRBD2,TRBV18,TRBJ2-1
TGTGCCAGCTCACCACCTGCCGGGAATGAGCAGTTCTTC,CASSPPAGNEQFF,NA,13,NA,TRBV18,TRBJ2-1
TGCGCCAGCAGCCAAGCGACTAGCGGGAGGAGCACAGATACGCAGTATTTT,CASSQATSGRSTDTQYF,NA,17,TRBD2,TRBV4-3,TRBJ2-3
TGCGCCAGCAGCCAAGATTGGGGGAACTCCTACGAGCAGTACTTC,CASSQDWGNSYEQYF,NA,15,NA,TRBV4-3,TRBJ2-7